This TCR beta chain was retrieved from a study of blood T cell repertoires in COVID-19. Study context: Acute and convalescent COVID-19 samples came from the United States, Italy and Spain. T cells, B-cell-depleted T cells, or PBMCs provided the cDNA or gDNA that served as material.

Worth noting for this clone: Other DNA sequences in the sample encode the same CDR3.

This CDR3 is built from 15 residues. The V gene end was trimmed by 0 bases and the J gene end by 5 bases; junction bases not matched to a gene: 6. CDR1 is SGHRS and CDR2 is YFSETQ in the germline V gene. The assay was immunoSEQ multiplex PCR, and TCRdb's table has in-frame clones only and misses some. In the table there are about 95,000 clones, 81% of which are singletons. This TCR derives from an elderly man with active or convalescent COVID-19. The source material was peripheral blood. This sequence joins TRBV5-1 and TRBJ2-5, with 8 bases that match TRBD1. CDR3 sequence (DNA): TGCGCCAGCAGCTTGGCAGGGGGCCGGGGGGAGACCCAGTACTTC. Its protein is CASSLAGGRGETQYF.